Judged by abundance, the clone carrying this T cell receptor beta chain is medium-sized. Its specificity is unknown. This sample is part of a study of early T cells in non-severe SARS-CoV-2 infection. Overall study context: Alpha and beta chains were unpaired, from unsorted whole-blood bulk RNA. Broader study findings: Anti-spike CD8 specificities were favored by VDJdb matching, whose results missed private and CD4 specificities.

Attachment of unique molecular identifiers was made to individual cDNA molecules. In TCRdb, the 5' RACE reads were re-called with MiXCR into one record per CDR3 protein. The sample holds 25,000 to 30,000 distinct CDR3 sequences, 4.4% seen once. Sequenced: whole blood. The sequence was obtained from an adult who was a healthcare worker with PCR-confirmed SARS-CoV-2 infection or an uninfected control (not recorded which).

The CDR3 spells CASSRAGTQQETQYF. The DNA for the CDR3 is TGTGCCAGCAGCCGGGCCGGGACACAACAAGAGACCCAGTACTTC. This chain uses TRBV11-2 with TRBJ2-5; D may be TRBD1 (6 bases). Germline CDR1 SGHAT, CDR2 FQNNGV. Trimming took off 5 bases at V and 2 bases at J, with 15 bases between the two ends. The CDR3 totals 15 residues.